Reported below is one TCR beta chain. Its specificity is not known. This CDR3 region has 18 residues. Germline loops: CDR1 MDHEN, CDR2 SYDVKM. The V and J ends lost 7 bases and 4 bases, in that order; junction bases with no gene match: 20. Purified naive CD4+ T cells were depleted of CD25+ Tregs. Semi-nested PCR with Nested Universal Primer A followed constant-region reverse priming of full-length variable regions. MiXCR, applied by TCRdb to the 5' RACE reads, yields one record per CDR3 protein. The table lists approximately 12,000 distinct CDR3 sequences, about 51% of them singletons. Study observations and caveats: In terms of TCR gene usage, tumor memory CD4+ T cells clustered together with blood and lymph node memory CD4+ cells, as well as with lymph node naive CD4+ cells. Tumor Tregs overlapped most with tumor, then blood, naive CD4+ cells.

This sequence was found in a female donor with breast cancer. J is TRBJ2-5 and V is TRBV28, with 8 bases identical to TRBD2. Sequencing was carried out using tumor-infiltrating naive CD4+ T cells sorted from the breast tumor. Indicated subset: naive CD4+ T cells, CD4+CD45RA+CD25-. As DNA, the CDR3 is TGTGCCAGCACTCAACAGGGAGCGGGAGTGGGATTAGGAGAGACCCAGTACTTC. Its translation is CASTQQGAGVGLGETQYF.